A single sample is the source of the 30 T cell receptor beta chains below, sequenced in a study of CD8 T cells in Susac syndrome. RNA totalling about 0.5 to 1 ug underwent reverse transcription with random hexamers. One entry per CDR3 protein results from TCRdb running MiXCR on the immunoSEQ multiplex PCR reads. The sample shows a few hundred thousand distinct CDR3 sequences, around 95% of them seen only once. The sequenced material came from CD4+ T cells from PBMCs. The receptors here all came from a human donor with multiple sclerosis.

V usage is TRBV2 and J usage is TRBJ2-4; no clear D gene. The CDR3 totals 17 residues. From germline, CDR1 is SNHLY and CDR2 FYNNEI. V lost 4 bases and J lost 0, with 16 bases in between. CDR3 coding DNA: TGTGCCAGCAGTGTTGCGGTGTCAGAACTAGCCAAAAACATTCAGTACTTC. This gives the protein CASSVAVSELAKNIQYF.

The rearrangement uses TRBV7-9 and TRBJ1-1, with TRBD1 matching 10 bases. Germline V gives CDR1 SEHNR, CDR2 FQNEAQ (reference sequence). This CDR3 is built from 15 residues. The junction had 8 bases not matched to a gene; V was cut back by 5 bases and J by 5 bases. The CDR3 is CASSPDGTGDTEAFF. In DNA, the CDR3 is TGTGCCAGCAGCCCGGACGGGACAGGGGATACTGAAGCTTTCTTT.

The chain is built from TRBV30 and TRBJ1-1; no firm D call. The CDR3 length is 13 residues. Germline CDR1 GTSNPN, CDR2 SVGIG (reference sequence). V was trimmed by 5 bases and J by 6 bases, leaving 16 bases between them. The CDR3 sequence: CAWARPDFAEAFF. The CDR3 DNA is TGTGCCTGGGCCCGGCCAGATTTTGCTGAAGCTTTCTTT.

The rearrangement links TRBV6-6 to TRBJ2-1, with D uncertain. The germline V gene encodes CDR1 MNHNY and CDR2 SVGAGI (reference sequence). V was clipped by 8 bases and J by 8 bases, with 10 bases between them. The length of the CDR3 is 11 residues. In DNA, the CDR3 is TGTGCCAGCTTTTCAAACTATGAGCAGTTCTTC. Translated: CASFSNYEQFF.

This chain joins TRBV20-1 and TRBJ2-5; D is perhaps TRBD1 or TRBD2 (5 bases each). The CDR3 extends over 15 amino acids. Deletions cut 2 bases from V and 5 bases from J, with 18 bases between. Germline V gives CDR1 DFQATT, CDR2 SNEGSKA (reference sequence). Written as DNA, the CDR3 is TGCAGTGCTAGACGGGACCCCACAAACGAGGAGACCCAGTACTTC. This encodes CSARRDPTNEETQYF.

The J gene is TRBJ2-2, the V gene TRBV4-1; 7 nucleotides line up with TRBD1. V trimming: 1 base; J trimming: 13 bases; junction bases outside the gene matches: 6. Germline assignment: CDR1 MGHRA and CDR2 YSYEKL. CDR3 size: 13 residues. The CDR3 region is CASSQGQGGRLFF. Written as DNA, the CDR3 is TGCGCCAGCAGCCAAGGACAGGGTGGGAGGCTGTTTTTT.

The count of this clonotype is one. V usage is TRBV5-8 and J usage is TRBJ2-5; D remains ambiguous. V lost 2 bases, J lost 5 bases, and 13 bases lay in between. Germline CDR1 and CDR2: SGHTS and YDEGEE. The CDR3 has 14 amino acids. In nucleotides, the CDR3 is TGTGCCAGCAGCTTCGAAGACTTGAGGGAGACCCAGTACTTC. Protein sequence: CASSFEDLRETQYF.

This clonotype was seen more than once but under ten times. The chain has TRBV28 and TRBJ1-5; 9 bases match TRBD1. The V and J ends lost 3 bases and 5 bases, in that order; junction bases with no gene match: 2. Germline values: CDR1 MDHEN, CDR2 SYDVKM. This CDR3 has 14 residues. CDR3 protein: CASSLGQGYQPQHF. CDR3 in DNA: TGTGCCAGCAGTTTGGGACAGGGATATCAGCCCCAGCATTTT.

The chain joins TRBV6-5 to TRBJ1-1; 7 bases fit TRBD1. V trimming: 2 bases; J trimming: 10 bases; junction bases outside the gene matches: 4. CDR1 and CDR2 from the germline V gene are MNHEY and SVGAGI. The CDR3 totals 12 residues. The CDR3 region has the DNA TGTGCCAGCAGTTACAGCAGGGGGGCAGCTTTCTTT. Encoded protein: CASSYSRGAAFF.

CDR3 DNA: TGCGCCAGCAGCCTGGAGGGGGCCAACACCGGGGAGCTGTTTTTT. Translated, it gives CASSLEGANTGELFF. V and J are TRBV4-1 and TRBJ2-2, with D perhaps matching TRBD1 (7 bases). The CDR3 sequence is 15 residues long. Germline V CDR1 and CDR2: MGHRA, YSYEKL. V was trimmed by 4 bases and J by 2 bases, leaving 11 bases between them.

The genes are TRBV12-3 or TRBV12-4 and TRBJ2-2, with a tentative D call TRBD1 (6 bases). The CDR3 has 14 residues. V was clipped by 4 bases and J by 7 bases, with 13 bases between them. The CDR3 loop reads CASSSTGKDGELFF. The CDR3 nucleotides are TGTGCCAGCAGTTCCACAGGGAAAGACGGGGAGCTGTTTTTT.

The genes are TRBV5-6 and TRBJ1-1; D perhaps matches TRBD1 (6 bases). The ends were cut back, 3 bases at V and 0 bases at J, with 15 bases in the middle. CDR3 length: 16 amino acids. Germline values: CDR1 SGHDT, CDR2 YYEEEE. In DNA, the CDR3 is TGTGCCAGCAGCTCGCTCAGGGGAGGTCTGAACACTGAAGCTTTCTTT. Translating gives CASSSLRGGLNTEAFF.

The count of this clonotype is one. The V and J genes are TRBV19 and TRBJ1-2; 9 nucleotides line up with TRBD1. The CDR3 is 15 residues long. Germline CDR1 reads LNHDA; CDR2 reads SQIVND (reference sequence). V was clipped by 3 bases and J by 1 base; unmatched bases: 3. CDR3 nucleotide sequence: TGTGCCAGTAGTATGGGACAGGGAAATAACTATGGCTACACCTTC. Its translation is CASSMGQGNNYGYTF.

The V call is TRBV30, the J call TRBJ1-5; D is ambiguous. V lost 2 bases and J lost 1, with 12 bases in between. This CDR3 is 15 amino acids long. Per germline, CDR1 GTSNPN and CDR2 SVGIG (reference sequence). The CDR3 DNA follows: TGTGCCTGGAGTACCGGATCCGGCAGCAATCAGCCCCAGCATTTT. This translates into CAWSTGSGSNQPQHF. Using reference TRBV30 and TRBJ1-5 for the parts outside the CDR3, the full variable domain is SQTIHQWPATLVQPVGSPLSLECTVEGTSNPNLYWYRQAAGRGLQLLFYSVGIGQISSEVPQNLSASRPQDRQFILSSKKLLLSDSGFYLCAWSTGSGSNQPQHFGDGTRLSIL.

The chain carries TRBV2 and TRBJ2-7; D not resolved. CDR3 length equals 14 residues. The germline gives CDR1 SNHLY, CDR2 FYNNEI. Trimming took 4 bases from V and 8 from J, leaving 18 bases between them. CDR3 sequence reads: CASSAIASLFKQYV. As DNA, the CDR3 is TGTGCCAGCAGTGCTATAGCTTCTCTATTCAAGCAGTACGTC.

The CDR3, as DNA: TGTGCCAGCAGTTTCAGTATCTACAATGAGCAGTTCTTC. This gives the protein CASSFSIYNEQFF. This chain links TRBV12-3 or TRBV12-4 with TRBJ2-1, with D hard to call. This CDR3 is 13 amino acids long. Trimming took off 3 bases at V and 3 bases at J, with 6 bases between the two ends.

The genes are TRBV18 and TRBJ1-1, with no clear D. Trimming removed 4 bases at V and 0 bases at J, with 9 bases between. CDR3 length equals 14 residues. Germline V CDR1 and CDR2: KGHSH, LQKENI. The CDR3 nucleotides read TGTGCCAGCTCACAGGCCAGCTTGAACACTGAAGCTTTCTTT. Translated, it gives CASSQASLNTEAFF.

This chain links TRBV9 with TRBJ2-3; D uncertain. The CDR3 contains 12 residues. Germline CDR1 SGDLS, CDR2 YYNGEE. Trimming removed 3 bases at V and 4 bases at J, with 6 bases between. This CDR3 is CASSANSDTQYF. The CDR3 coding sequence is TGTGCCAGCAGCGCCAACTCAGATACGCAGTATTTT.

The rearrangement uses TRBV6-2 or TRBV6-3 and TRBJ2-2, with D perhaps TRBD2 (5 bases). The CDR3 length is 19 residues. In germline, CDR1 is MNHEY, CDR2 SVGEGT. V dropped 0 bases and J dropped 1 base, with 18 bases sitting between them. CDR3 protein: CASSYSRVGPPRNTGELFF. CDR3 coding DNA: TGTGCCAGCAGTTACTCGAGGGTGGGCCCACCACGGAACACCGGGGAGCTGTTTTTT.

For this clonotype: A junction boundary mismatches the germline segment, possibly from a read error. J is TRBJ1-3 and V is TRBV6-6; the D is unclear. Per the germline V gene, CDR1 is MNHNY and CDR2 is SVGAGI (reference sequence). The CDR3 consists of 15 residues. The chain's CDR3 is CASGENSLSENTIYF. CDR3 DNA sequence: TGTGCCAGCGGAGAAAACAGTCTCTCTGAAAACACCATATATTTT.

V usage is TRBV10-3 and J usage is TRBJ2-3; D possibly uses TRBD1 or TRBD2 (5 bases each). The length of the CDR3 is 14 residues. V dropped 6 bases and J dropped 5 bases, with 15 bases sitting between them. Germline V CDR1 and CDR2: ENHRY, SYGVKD. As DNA, the CDR3 is TGTGCCATCAGCGCCGACGGGGCCGGAGATACGCAGTATTTT. Protein: CAISADGAGDTQYF.

This chain links TRBV24-1 with TRBJ2-5, with 9 bases aligning to TRBD1. The CDR3 consists of 17 residues. The germline V gene encodes CDR1 KGHDR and CDR2 SFDVKD. V trimming: 3 bases; J trimming: 3 bases; junction bases outside the gene matches: 10. The CDR3 loop is CATSDPGGTGFKETQYF. The CDR3 DNA sequence: TGTGCCACCAGTGATCCAGGCGGGACAGGGTTTAAAGAGACCCAGTACTTC.

In DNA form, the CDR3 reads TGTGCCAGCAGTGAGTCGGGGGCCGGGGAGCTGTTTTTT. Translated: CASSESGAGELFF. The rearrangement joins TRBV2 to TRBJ2-2; possible D gene TRBD2, 6 bases. The V gene's germline CDR1 is SNHLY and CDR2 FYNNEI. The CDR3 totals 13 residues. Between the trimmed V and J ends, which lost 3 bases and 6 bases, there was a span of 8 bases.

This clonotype has only one observation. The V gene is TRBV9, the J gene TRBJ1-2; D might be TRBD1 (5 bases). CDR3 size: 15 residues. CDR1 and CDR2 (germline): SGDLS, YYNGEE. V was cut by 0 bases and J by 6 bases, with 15 bases left in between. CDR3 coding DNA: TGTGCCAGCAGCGTAGCTTTAACGACAGCCGATGGCTACACCTTC. It encodes CASSVALTTADGYTF.

The chain combines TRBV24-1 with TRBJ1-5; perhaps TRBD1 as D (6 bases). Trimming pared 7 bases from V and 2 bases from J, leaving 8 bases between. This CDR3 is 13 amino acids long. Per the germline V gene, CDR1 is KGHDR and CDR2 is SFDVKD. DNA of the CDR3: TGTGCCACCAGGGGGGCTGGCAATCAGCCCCAGCATTTT. Its protein product is CATRGAGNQPQHF.

The V gene is TRBV29-1, the J gene TRBJ2-7; TRBD2 matches 8 bases. The germline V gene encodes CDR1 SQVTM and CDR2 ANQGSEA. V trimming: 4 bases; J trimming: 6 bases; junction bases outside the gene matches: 8. The CDR3 loop spans 13 amino acids. CDR3 loop: CSVGSAGALEQYF. CDR3 DNA sequence: TGCAGCGTTGGGTCAGCGGGGGCTCTCGAGCAGTACTTC.

The chain has TRBV18 and TRBJ2-1; possibly TRBD2 for D (5 bases). V was trimmed by 0 bases and J by 3 bases, leaving 9 bases between them. The germline V gene has CDR1 KGHSH and CDR2 LQKENI. This CDR3 contains 15 residues. CDR3 coding DNA: TGTGCCAGCTCACCACCGGTTCGGGGCTACAATGAGCAGTTCTTC. As protein: CASSPPVRGYNEQFF.

V gene TRBV11-2 combines with J gene TRBJ1-1, with TRBD1 as a possible D gene (6 bases). Germline CDR1 and CDR2: SGHAT and FQNNGV. Trimming left V 5 bases short and J 9 bases short, with 28 bases between. The CDR3 loop spans 17 amino acids. CDR3 sequence: CASSQNLGGRLATKAFF. The CDR3 DNA reads as TGTGCCAGCAGCCAAAACCTCGGGGGCAGATTGGCCACAAAAGCTTTCTTT.

V is TRBV28 and J is TRBJ2-3; TRBD1 might be the D (5 bases). Deletions cut 5 bases from V and 6 bases from J, with 12 bases between. Germline assignment: CDR1 MDHEN and CDR2 SYDVKM. The CDR3 has 13 residues. The CDR3 spells CASSSDSDDTQYF. The CDR3 DNA reads TGTGCCAGCAGTAGCGACAGCGATGATACGCAGTATTTT.

The chain has TRBV12-3 or TRBV12-4 and TRBJ1-1; TRBD1 matches 8 bases. This CDR3 contains 13 residues. Unmatched junction bases numbered 2, after V lost 3 bases and J lost 5 bases. CDR3 amino acids: CASSFQGATEAFF. The DNA of the CDR3 is TGTGCCAGCAGTTTCCAGGGGGCGACTGAAGCTTTCTTT.